Listed below are T cell receptor beta chains from one sample, sequenced in a study of cytomegalovirus exposure and HLA in healthy donors. The data were produced by immunoSEQ multiplex PCR, yet TCRdb's version contains in-frame clones alone and is incomplete. Seen here are some 130,000 clones, roughly three quarters observed once, and the top ten hold approximately 2%. Sequenced input: PBMCs. The receptor set was obtained from a man aged 30-40 years in good health and CMV-seronegative. Each CDR3 is given with its conserved first and last residue. A D gene is named only where the DNA matches it firmly. Clone size is not always given. Where it is, it says once, few, many or a class for expanded clones.

>TRBJ1-2|TRBV7-8|NA|TRBD1
TGTGCCAGCAGCTTAATAAACAGGGGCTTCAACTATGGCTACACCTTC
CASSLINRGFNYGYTF
>TRBJ1-4|TRBV6-1|medium-sized|NA
TGTGCCAGCCGGGGGGAGGGGTTTTCCGAAAAACTGTTTTTT
CASRGEGFSEKLFF
>TRBJ2-1|TRBV5-8|once|TRBD2
TGTGCCAGCAGCTTGGCATTGACTAGCGGGGGGGCCGGGGAGCAGTTCTTC
CASSLALTSGGAGEQFF
>TRBJ1-5|TRBV7-6|NA|NA
TGCGCCAGCAGCCGAGGGTGGCGGCCCCAGCATTTT
CASSRGWRPQHF
>TRBJ1-4|TRBV21-1|NA|NA
TGTGCCAGCAGTCCGGGGACAGAAAAACTGTTTTTT
CASSPGTEKLFF
>TRBJ2-5|TRBV5-1|NA|TRBD2
TGCGCCAGCAGGGGGACTACGGACCAAGAGACCCAGTACTTC
CASRGTTDQETQYF
>TRBJ2-3|TRBV7-9|NA|TRBD2
TGTGCCAGCAGCTTAGGACTAGCGGACCACACAGATACGCAGTATTTT
CASSLGLADHTDTQYF
>TRBJ1-4|TRBV6-1|NA|NA
TGTGCCAGCAGTCCGACAGGCGTGGAAAAACTGTTTTTT
CASSPTGVEKLFF
>TRBJ2-7|TRBV5-5|once|NA
TGTGCCAGCAGCTTGAACCCCACAGTAAGAACCTACGAGCAGTACTTC
CASSLNPTVRTYEQYF
>TRBJ2-7|TRBV27|NA|TRBD1
TGTGCCAGCAGTTTGAGGGCAGGGGGCGTCTACGAGCAGTACTTC
CASSLRAGGVYEQYF
>TRBJ2-2|TRBV18|once|TRBD1
TGTGCCAGCTCAACCGGACAGGGGCCGAACGGGGAGCTGTTTTTT
CASSTGQGPNGELFF
>TRBJ2-7|TRBV5-6|NA|TRBD2
TGTGCCAGCAGCTTGGGTTCTAGCGGATTTTACTACGAGCAGTACTTC
CASSLGSSGFYYEQYF
>TRBJ1-1|TRBV14|NA|NA
TGTGCCAGCAGCCAAGACATGAACACTGAAGCTTTCTTT
CASSQDMNTEAFF
>TRBJ2-7|TRBV25-1|NA|TRBD2
TGTGCCAGCAGTGAACCGGGACTAGTCCACGAGCAGTACTTC
CASSEPGLVHEQYF
>TRBJ2-5|TRBV18|NA|TRBD2
TGTGCCAGCTCACGAGGTGTGGCGGGAGGGCCGGCAGAGACCCAGTACTTC
CASSRGVAGGPAETQYF
>TRBJ2-1|TRBV27|NA|NA
TGTGCCAGCAGTTCAGGCTCCTACAATGAGCAGTTCTTC
CASSSGSYNEQFF
>TRBJ2-2|TRBV5-1|NA|TRBD2
TGCGCCGGAAGAGCGGGGGATAACACCGGGGAGCTGTTTTTT
CAGRAGDNTGELFF
>TRBJ1-1|TRBV5-1|NA|NA
TGCGCCAGCAGCCCCGGGGGATATGGTGAAGCTTTCTTT
CASSPGGYGEAFF
>TRBJ1-5|TRBV5-5|NA|TRBD1
TGTGCCAGCAGCTTGGAAGGGACAGGACATCAGCCCCAGCATTTT
CASSLEGTGHQPQHF
>TRBJ2-6|TRBV7-9|once|NA
TGTGCCAGCAGCCATCCTGGAGGGCCGGCCAACGTCCTGACTTTC
CASSHPGGPANVLTF
>TRBJ2-1|TRBV5-1|few|TRBD1
TGCGCCAGCAGCTTCGGACAGGCCCACGGGGAGCAGTTCTTC
CASSFGQAHGEQFF
>TRBJ2-7|TRBV6-5|few|NA
TGTGCCAGCAGTTACGTCCAGACTAGTCTCGGCGAGCAGTACTTC
CASSYVQTSLGEQYF
>TRBJ2-1|TRBV30|NA|NA
TGTGCCTGTCAACACCAGGTCACCTACAATGAGCAGTTCTTC
CACQHQVTYNEQFF
>TRBJ2-3|TRBV7-6|NA|TRBD1
TGTGCCAGCAGCCAGGGGACAGTTATCACAGATACGCAGTATTTT
CASSQGTVITDTQYF
>TRBJ1-4|TRBV6-5|NA|NA
TGTGCCAGCAGGTCGTTTGAGAATGAAAAACTGTTTTTT
CASRSFENEKLFF
>TRBJ2-7|TRBV27|NA|NA
TGTGCCAGCAGCTCCAGGGGCTCAACCTCCTACGAGCAGTACTTC
CASSSRGSTSYEQYF
>TRBJ1-1|TRBV5-6|NA|TRBD1
TGTGCCAGCAGCTCCGCCCAGGACAGGAGGAACACTGAAGCTTTCTTT
CASSSAQDRRNTEAFF
>TRBJ2-1|TRBV6-5|NA|NA
TGTGCCAGCAGAGTCGGGACTCCCTACAATGAGCAGTTCTTC
CASRVGTPYNEQFF
>TRBJ1-1|TRBV18|NA|NA
TGTGCCAGCTCACCAATGGGGGGAGGGAACACTGAAGCTTTCTTT
CASSPMGGGNTEAFF
>TRBJ1-5|TRBV15|NA|NA
TGTGCCACCACCTCCCTGGGGGGGATCAATCAGCCCCAGCATTTT
CATTSLGGINQPQHF
>TRBJ2-7|TRBV2|NA|TRBD2
TGTGCCAGCAGACTAACGGGAGGGACGCACGAGCAGTACTTC
CASRLTGGTHEQYF
>TRBJ2-1|TRBV5-1|few|NA
TGCGCCAGCAGCTTGGGGACAGTTTACAATGAGCAGTTCTTC
CASSLGTVYNEQFF
>TRBJ2-7|TRBV4-2|NA|NA
TGTGCCAGCAGCCAAGTCGGGCCGGGAGTCGATCACGAGCAGTACTTC
CASSQVGPGVDHEQYF
>TRBJ2-7|TRBV27|NA|TRBD2
TGTGCCAGCAGCCCCTCGCCGGGACTACAATTCTACGAGCAGTACTTC
CASSPSPGLQFYEQYF
>TRBJ2-3|TRBV9|NA|TRBD2
TGTGCCAGCAGCGTAGCTGTTAGCGGGAGGGTTGGCACAGATACGCAGTATTTT
CASSVAVSGRVGTDTQYF